What follows are 22 T cell receptor beta chains derived from one specimen sequenced in a study of beta chain features in type 1 diabetes. Since all of the isolated RNA was reverse transcribed, expressed TCRB transcripts were what got sequenced. The data were produced by immunoSEQ multiplex PCR, yet TCRdb's version contains in-frame clones alone and is incomplete. The data hold 430,000 or so clones, with around 10% observed a single time. The sample consisted of naive CD4+ T cells from blood. These receptor sequences come from a woman aged 18-29 years in good health.

The table lists this clone with a few counts. The chain recombines TRBV7-9 with TRBJ2-6, with D perhaps matching TRBD1 (5 bases). This CDR3 has 16 amino acids. The germline V gene encodes CDR1 SEHNR and CDR2 FQNEAQ (reference sequence). With 5 bases removed from V and 2 bases from J, the gap between germline ends came to 13 bases. The chain's CDR3 is CASSPGFPTGANVLTF. The CDR3 coding sequence is TGTGCCAGCAGCCCAGGGTTTCCCACTGGGGCCAACGTCCTGACTTTC. The whole variable domain, filled in from reference TRBV7-9 and TRBJ2-6, reads DTGVSQNPRHKITKRGQNVTFRCDPISEHNRLYWYRQTLGQGPEFLTYFQNEAQLEKSRLLSDRFSAERPKGSFSTLEIQRTEQGDSAMYLCASSPGFPTGANVLTFGAGSRLTVL.

The genes are TRBV6-5 and TRBJ2-3; D ambiguous. Germline CDR1 reads MNHEY; CDR2 reads SVGAGI. V was pared by 4 bases and J by 2 bases, with 13 bases between. The CDR3 spans 15 residues. CDR3 sequence (DNA): TGTGCCAGCAGTTTCACTATGCCGAACACAGATACGCAGTATTTT. Amino acids: CASSFTMPNTDTQYF.

This clone was counted only a few times. V is TRBV27 and J is TRBJ2-1; 7 bases fit TRBD2. V was pared by 4 bases and J by 0 bases, with 3 bases of the junction left unmatched. This CDR3 has 15 amino acids. CDR1 is MNHEY and CDR2 is SMNVEV in the germline V gene (reference sequence). CDR3 protein: CASSSRTSSYNEQFF. CDR3 nucleotides: TGTGCCAGCAGTTCCAGGACTAGCTCCTACAATGAGCAGTTCTTC.

The table lists this clone with a few counts. The genes are TRBV18 and TRBJ2-5; the D is unclear. CDR3 length: 13 residues. V gave up 6 bases and J gave up 1 base, with 9 bases separating them. Germline V gene sequence: CDR1 KGHSH, CDR2 LQKENI. The CDR3 sequence is CASSGLGQETQYF. CDR3 DNA: TGTGCCAGCTCGGGCCTAGGCCAAGAGACCCAGTACTTC.

This chain links TRBV5-1 with TRBJ1-1; D may be TRBD1 (6 bases). CDR1 and CDR2 (germline): SGHRS, YFSETQ. Trimming left V 7 bases short and J 0 bases short, with 10 bases between. The length of the CDR3 is 13 residues. The CDR3 nucleotides read TGCGCCAGCGGTGGACAGCTGAACACTGAAGCTTTCTTT. Amino acids: CASGGQLNTEAFF.

The J gene is TRBJ1-1, the V gene TRBV4-1; 7 nucleotides line up with TRBD1. The CDR3 sequence is 16 residues long. V lost 4 bases, J lost 0 bases, and 8 bases stayed unmatched. Germline CDR1 and CDR2: MGHRA and YSYEKL. This CDR3 is CASSPMETGVNTEAFF. The CDR3 DNA is TGCGCCAGCAGCCCGATGGAAACAGGGGTGAACACTGAAGCTTTCTTT.

This clone was seen many times. The chain recombines TRBV7-9 with TRBJ2-7; D gene ambiguous. From germline, CDR1 is SEHNR and CDR2 FQNEAQ (reference sequence). The CDR3 totals 13 residues. Trimming removed 1 base from V and 7 bases from J, with 11 bases in between. The CDR3 region is CASSLGLWQEQYF. As DNA, the CDR3 is TGTGCCAGCAGCTTAGGACTCTGGCAAGAGCAGTACTTC.

There are a few counts of this clone. V usage is TRBV9 and J usage is TRBJ2-2; 13 bases match TRBD2. Germline values: CDR1 SGDLS, CDR2 YYNGEE. This CDR3 spans 15 amino acids. V shed 4 bases and J 5 bases; nucleotides not matched to a gene: 2. CDR3 sequence (DNA): TGTGCCAGCAGCCCACTAGCGGGAGGGACCGGGGAGCTGTTTTTT. Residues: CASSPLAGGTGELFF.

This clone was seen a few times. V is TRBV5-4 and J is TRBJ2-3; 8 nucleotides line up with TRBD1. The CDR3 runs to 14 residues. The germline CDR1 and CDR2 sequences are SGHNT and YYREEE (reference sequence). The junction had 8 bases not matched to a gene; V was cut back by 5 bases and J by 6 bases. The CDR3 DNA is TGTGCCAGCAGGCGGACAGGGATAGGGGATACGCAGTATTTT. Protein sequence: CASRRTGIGDTQYF.

This clone was counted a few times. The V and J genes are TRBV19 and TRBJ2-2; D gene ambiguous. Germline CDR1 LNHDA, CDR2 SQIVND (reference sequence). The CDR3 is 15 amino acids. Trimming left V 3 bases short and J 0 bases short, with 8 bases between. The CDR3 region has the DNA TGTGCCAGTAGTATCGATCAGGCGAACACCGGGGAGCTGTTTTTT. Translated, it gives CASSIDQANTGELFF.

This clone was seen more than once but under ten times. The chain recombines TRBV5-6 with TRBJ1-1; D ambiguous. This CDR3 region has 13 residues. The germline gives CDR1 SGHDT, CDR2 YYEEEE. Trimming stripped 0 bases from V and 0 bases from J, with 3 bases between. In nucleotides, the CDR3 is TGTGCCAGCAGCTTGGGGATGAACACTGAAGCTTTCTTT. Its translation: CASSLGMNTEAFF.

V usage is TRBV7-2 and J usage is TRBJ2-5; possibly TRBD1 for D (6 bases). Trimming removed 5 bases from V and 5 bases from J, with 18 bases in between. Germline CDR1 is SGHTA and CDR2 is FQGNSA. The CDR3 contains 15 residues. This CDR3 is CASSPTGTPGETQYF. The CDR3 bases are TGTGCCAGCAGCCCTACAGGGACCCCAGGGGAGACCCAGTACTTC.

This clone was seen only a few times. The chain carries TRBV12-5 and TRBJ2-1; D unresolved. The CDR3 covers 10 residues. The germline V gene encodes CDR1 LGHNT and CDR2 FRNRAP. The V gene lost 7 bases and the J gene lost 8 bases, with 6 bases spanning the gap. The CDR3 DNA sequence: TGTGCTAGTGTTGGCCATGAGCAGTTCTTC. As protein: CASVGHEQFF.

CDR3 residues: CSVGLAGSYEQYF. CDR3 DNA sequence: TGCAGCGTCGGACTAGCGGGCTCCTACGAGCAGTACTTC. The rearrangement joins TRBV29-1 to TRBJ2-7; 11 bases align to TRBD2. CDR3 size: 13 residues. CDR1 and CDR2 from the germline V gene are SQVTM and ANQGSEA. V trimming: 6 bases; J trimming: 0 bases; junction bases outside the gene matches: 1.

This clone was detected only a few times. This rearrangement joins TRBV7-9 to TRBJ1-3; 8 bases map to TRBD1. Germline V gives CDR1 SEHNR, CDR2 FQNEAQ (reference sequence). This CDR3 is 15 amino acids long. Trimming at V came to 5 bases and at J to 2 bases, leaving 5 bases not matched to a gene. CDR3 bases: TGTGCCAGCAGCCCCTCGACAGGGGCTGGAAACACCATATATTTT. Translation: CASSPSTGAGNTIYF.

This clone appeared many times. The same CDR3 arises from other DNA sequences in this sample as well. The genes are TRBV30 and TRBJ2-5; 8 positions match TRBD2. CDR3 size: 12 residues. Trimming at V came to 1 base and at J to 5 bases, leaving 0 bases not matched to a gene. Germline values: CDR1 GTSNPN, CDR2 SVGIG (reference sequence). CDR3 amino acids: CAWSGGGETQYF. The CDR3 nucleotides read TGTGCCTGGAGTGGCGGGGGGGAGACCCAGTACTTC. Full variable domain (missing parts from reference TRBV30 and TRBJ2-5): SQTIHQWPATLVQPVGSPLSLECTVEGTSNPNLYWYRQAAGRGLQLLFYSVGIGQISSEVPQNLSASRPQDRQFILSSKKLLLSDSGFYLCAWSGGGETQYFGPGTRLLVL.

This clone came up a few times. This chain uses TRBV11-2 with TRBJ2-1; D is unresolved. V was cut by 4 bases and J by 4 bases, with 8 bases left in between. The CDR3 is 13 amino acids. Looked up from germline, CDR1 is SGHAT and CDR2 is FQNNGV. CDR3 residues: CASSYTIYNEQFF. The CDR3 bases are TGTGCCAGCAGCTATACGATTTACAATGAGCAGTTCTTC.

J is TRBJ2-7 and V is TRBV5-1; TRBD2 is a possible D gene (5 bases). The CDR3 spans 14 residues. The V end was cut by 1 base, the J end by 2 bases, with 10 bases between. CDR1 is SGHRS and CDR2 is YFSETQ in the germline V gene. Here the CDR3 reads CASSLTGSPYEQYV. DNA of the CDR3: TGCGCCAGCAGCTTGACGGGGTCCCCCTACGAGCAGTACGTC.

This clone was observed a handful of times. The chain uses TRBV19 and TRBJ2-2; D ambiguous. V lost 10 bases and J lost 0, with 12 bases in between. Germline V gene data show CDR1 as LNHDA and CDR2 as SQIVND (reference sequence). CDR3 size: 14 residues. The CDR3 here is CATGRNSNTGELFF. CDR3 nucleotides: TGTGCCACAGGCAGGAACTCGAACACCGGGGAGCTGTTTTTT.

The chain combines TRBV25-1 with TRBJ1-5; 8 bases fit TRBD1. Germline assignment: CDR1 MGHDK and CDR2 SYGVNS. This CDR3 has 16 residues. Germline trimming cut 6 bases from V and 7 bases from J; bases unmatched to any gene: 14. The CDR3 region is CASSPGTGRMGQPQHF. The DNA of the CDR3 is TGTGCCAGCAGCCCGGGGACAGGACGGATGGGGCAGCCCCAGCATTTT. The full variable domain, its missing parts supplied by reference TRBV25-1 and TRBJ1-5, is EADIYQTPRYLVIGTGKKITLECSQTMGHDKMYWYQQDPGMELHLIHYSYGVNSTEKGDLSSESTVSRIRTEHFPLTLESARPSHTSQYLCASSPGTGRMGQPQHFGDGTRLSIL.

In its sample, this clone was seen a few times. The V gene is TRBV10-3, the J gene TRBJ2-5; no definite D call. This CDR3 spans 12 amino acids. In germline, CDR1 is ENHRY, CDR2 SYGVKD. V was shortened by 11 bases and J by 5 bases, with 15 bases between the two germline ends. CDR3 residues: CASYPRRETQYF. The DNA of the CDR3 is TGTGCCTCCTACCCCCGCCGGGAGACCCAGTACTTC.

There are a few counts of this clone. V and J are TRBV6-1 and TRBJ2-5; D remains unclear. V was shortened by 4 bases and J by 3 bases, with 18 bases between the two germline ends. The CDR3 is 16 amino acids. Germline V lookup: CDR1 MNHNS, CDR2 SASEGT. The CDR3 region is CASSALDFGVKETQYF. CDR3 bases: TGTGCCAGCAGTGCCTTAGATTTCGGTGTTAAAGAGACCCAGTACTTC.